The source of this TCR beta chain is a study of T cells in Graves' hyperthyroidism and ophthalmopathy. The source material, RNA transcripts, was used to amplify TCR beta CDR3 regions. First-round RT-PCR targeting the TCR CDR3 was performed with the HTBI primer set. MiXCR was run by TCRdb on the multiplex PCR reads, yielding one entry per CDR3 protein. This sample has 380,000 or so distinct CDR3 sequences, with approximately 20% found just once. Ten or more counts support this clonotype. As yet, its antigen is unknown. Deletions cut 1 base from V and 6 bases from J, with 13 bases between. The CDR3 runs to 14 residues. CDR1 and CDR2 (germline): MGHRA, YSYEKL. Points from the study as a whole: The majority of expanded thyroid clonotypes above 0.001 also appeared in blood.

The sequenced sample was blood. The genes are TRBV4-1 and TRBJ2-7; D remains unclear. This receptor was obtained from a woman aged 18-30 years with Graves' hyperthyroidism. CDR3 loop: CASSQVFLGFEQYF. For the CDR3, the DNA is TGCGCCAGCAGCCAAGTATTTTTGGGCTTCGAGCAGTACTTC.